Presented here are 19 T cell receptor beta chains from one specimen sequenced in a study of blood T cell repertoires in COVID-19. Assay: immunoSEQ multiplex PCR; the TCRdb copy retains only in-frame clones and omits some. The table has 300,000 to 350,000 clones, around 82% seen once. Sequencing was performed on peripheral blood. The receptor source for this set is a man younger than 40 with active or convalescent COVID-19.

V usage is TRBV7-2 and J usage is TRBJ1-5; the D gene is possibly TRBD1 (6 bases). The CDR3 sequence is 13 residues long. V gave up 5 bases and J gave up 7 bases, with 12 bases separating them. In germline, CDR1 is SGHTA, CDR2 FQGNSA. CDR3 protein: CASSTRGNQPQHF. The CDR3 nucleotides are TGTGCCAGCAGCACCAGGGGTAACCAGCCCCAGCATTTT.

The chain joins TRBV5-8 to TRBJ1-1, with a weak D call TRBD1 (5 bases). CDR3 size: 15 residues. Germline V gene data show CDR1 as SGHTS and CDR2 as YDEGEE. V lost 0 bases to trimming and J lost 3 bases, with 12 bases between them. CDR3 protein: CASSLAQGWDTEAFF. The CDR3 DNA is TGTGCCAGCAGCTTGGCCCAGGGCTGGGACACTGAAGCTTTCTTT.

The chain carries TRBV7-2 and TRBJ2-7; a possible D gene is TRBD2 (5 bases). In germline, CDR1 is SGHTA, CDR2 FQGNSA. The CDR3 is 11 residues long. The CDR3 DNA reads as TGTGCGAGCGCTCGGGCGGGTGAGCAGTACTTC. This sequence encodes CASARAGEQYF.

This clone was counted only a few times. The chain is built from TRBV7-6 and TRBJ1-3, with 8 bases that match TRBD1. Germline CDR1 reads SGHVS; CDR2 reads FNYEAQ. This CDR3 comprises 17 residues. Trimming removed 3 bases from V and 0 bases from J; junction bases left unmatched: 7. In nucleotides, the CDR3 is TGTGCCAGCAGCTTTGGAGTTACAGGGGGCTCTGGAAACACCATATATTTT. It specifies CASSFGVTGGSGNTIYF.

V is TRBV4-1 and J is TRBJ1-4; TRBD1 might be the D (6 bases). The CDR3 runs to 16 residues. Trimming took off 3 bases at V and 4 bases at J, with 15 bases between the two ends. The germline V gene encodes CDR1 MGHRA and CDR2 YSYEKL. CDR3 sequence: CASSQNSNRVNEKLFF. Written as DNA, the CDR3 is TGCGCCAGCAGCCAGAACTCCAACAGGGTTAATGAAAAACTGTTTTTT.

The V gene is TRBV10-3, the J gene TRBJ2-1; 7 nucleotides agree with TRBD2. J gave up 9 bases and V 0 bases, and 11 bases lay outside the gene matches. CDR1 and CDR2 from the germline V gene are ENHRY and SYGVKD. This CDR3 has 16 residues. CDR3 DNA: TGTGCCATCAGTGAGTCGGGGAGGGACGAAATTTGTGAGCAGTTCTTC. This codes for CAISESGRDEICEQFF.

V and J are TRBV30 and TRBJ1-6, with D perhaps TRBD1 (6 bases). V dropped 1 base and J dropped 10 bases, with 20 bases sitting between them. The CDR3 length is 16 residues. The germline V gene encodes CDR1 GTSNPN and CDR2 SVGIG (reference sequence). The CDR3 DNA reads TGTGCCTGGAGTGCCAATCAGGGGCTCGGGTCCTCACCCCTCCACTTT. This codes for CAWSANQGLGSSPLHF. Supplemented by reference TRBV30 and TRBJ1-6, the full variable domain reads SQTIHQWPATLVQPVGSPLSLECTVEGTSNPNLYWYRQAAGRGLQLLFYSVGIGQISSEVPQNLSASRPQDRQFILSSKKLLLSDSGFYLCAWSANQGLGSSPLHFGNGTRLTVT.

J is TRBJ2-1 and V is TRBV11-2; 10 bases are a match to TRBD2. The CDR3 runs to 14 residues. Trimming took 6 bases from V and 8 from J; bases not matched to a gene: 7. CDR1 is SGHAT and CDR2 is FQNNGV in the germline V gene. This chain's CDR3 is CASSPGLANDEQFF. The CDR3 DNA follows: TGTGCCAGCAGTCCGGGACTAGCGAACGATGAGCAGTTCTTC.

V usage is TRBV19 and J usage is TRBJ1-3; D is uncertain. V was trimmed by 3 bases and J by 4 bases, leaving 10 bases between them. There are 14 residues in the CDR3. Germline values: CDR1 LNHDA, CDR2 SQIVND (reference sequence). In DNA, the CDR3 is TGTGCCAGTAGTATCATGAGCTCCGGAAACACCATATATTTT. Its protein product is CASSIMSSGNTIYF.

The gene calls are TRBV18 and TRBJ2-3; 12 nucleotides line up with TRBD1. V shed 6 bases and J 4 bases; nucleotides not matched to a gene: 2. CDR3 length equals 14 residues. The V gene's germline CDR1 is KGHSH and CDR2 LQKENI. CDR3 nucleotides: TGTGCCAGCTCCGGGACAGGGGGCTCAGATACGCAGTATTTT. Translation gives CASSGTGGSDTQYF. The full variable domain, in which reference TRBV18 and TRBJ2-3 provide the parts outside the CDR3, is NAGVMQNPRHLVRRRGQEARLRCSPMKGHSHVYWYRQLPEEGLKFMVYLQKENIIDESGMPKERFSAEFPKEGPSILRIQQVVRGDSAAYFCASSGTGGSDTQYFGPGTRLTVL.

This sequence joins TRBV6-2 or TRBV6-3 and TRBJ2-6; 7 bases line up with TRBD2. The germline V gene has CDR1 MNHEY and CDR2 SVGEGT. Germline trimming cut 0 bases from V and 2 bases from J; bases unmatched to any gene: 13. The CDR3 contains 20 residues. CDR3 sequence: CASSYSPTAAGVTGANVLTF. For the CDR3, the DNA is TGTGCCAGCAGTTACTCTCCTACCGCCGCGGGAGTTACTGGGGCCAACGTCCTGACTTTC.

The chain employs TRBV15 and TRBJ1-4; TRBD1 agrees at 7 bases. V gave up 3 bases and J gave up 4 bases; unmatched junction bases: 5. Germline assignment: CDR1 LNHNV and CDR2 YYDKDF (reference sequence). The CDR3 has 15 residues. The CDR3 reads CATSRRQGYNEKLFF. The DNA of the CDR3 is TGTGCCACCAGCAGGAGACAGGGCTATAATGAAAAACTGTTTTTT.

V is TRBV27 and J is TRBJ2-6; possibly TRBD2 for D (7 bases). Deletions cut 7 bases from V and 1 base from J, with 20 bases between. Germline loops: CDR1 MNHEY, CDR2 SMNVEV (reference sequence). This CDR3 is built from 18 residues. CDR3 sequence reads: CASTLSPGGWSGANVLTF. DNA of the CDR3: TGTGCCAGCACCTTGAGCCCGGGGGGCTGGTCTGGGGCCAACGTCCTGACTTTC.

This clone was counted a single time. The chain's CDR3 is CASSSYTIGEDTEAFF. The CDR3 nucleotides read TGTGCCAGCAGCTCTTATACAATCGGAGAGGACACTGAAGCTTTCTTT. The chain uses TRBV11-3 and TRBJ1-1; D is undetermined. CDR3 size: 16 residues. CDR1 and CDR2 from the germline V gene are SGHNT and YENEEA. Trimming took 4 bases from V and 3 from J, leaving 18 bases between them.

This clone was counted only a few times. This chain uses TRBV7-9 with TRBJ2-1, with 8 positions matching TRBD1. In germline, CDR1 is SEHNR, CDR2 FQNEAQ (reference sequence). The CDR3 consists of 14 residues. Trimming took 5 bases from V and 8 from J; bases not matched to a gene: 8. The CDR3 region has the DNA TGTGCCAGCAGCCCCCGGGACAGGCGCGATGAGCAGTTCTTC. Its protein product is CASSPRDRRDEQFF.

V gene TRBV11-3 combines with J gene TRBJ1-1, with 7 bases identical to TRBD1. With V trimmed by 5 bases and J by 5 bases, 14 bases remained unmatched. Germline V CDR1 and CDR2: SGHNT, YENEEA. The CDR3 is 16 residues long. CDR3 residues: CASSPREGAHRTEAFF. The CDR3 DNA follows: TGTGCCAGCAGCCCCCGGGAGGGGGCGCATCGAACTGAAGCTTTCTTT.

This chain joins TRBV27 and TRBJ1-5; no clear D. Between the trimmed V and J ends, which lost 3 bases and 1 base, there was a span of 19 bases. CDR1 and CDR2 from the germline V gene are MNHEY and SMNVEV (reference sequence). The CDR3 has 18 amino acids. This CDR3 reads CASSFPGSRVESNQPQHF. The CDR3 nucleotides read TGTGCCAGCAGTTTCCCGGGGTCGCGGGTAGAAAGCAATCAGCCCCAGCATTTT.

CDR3 loop: CATSRLPIGGLSYEQYF. The CDR3 DNA reads TGTGCCACCAGCAGACTACCAATAGGAGGCCTCTCCTACGAGCAGTACTTC. This chain joins TRBV15 and TRBJ2-7, with a tentative D call TRBD2 (5 bases). The CDR3 loop spans 17 amino acids. The germline V gene has CDR1 LNHNV and CDR2 YYDKDF (reference sequence). The V end was cut by 2 bases, the J end by 0 bases, with 17 bases between.

V gene TRBV11-3 combines with J gene TRBJ1-1; possibly TRBD1 for D (5 bases). Germline CDR1 and CDR2: SGHNT and YENEEA. This CDR3 comprises 17 residues. Trimming shortened V by 7 bases and J by 6 bases, and 27 bases separated the two germline ends. Here the CDR3 DNA reads TGTGCCAGCATGCGAGCCACAGGAAGGGGCATGAAGGCTGAAGCTTTCTTT. Its translation is CASMRATGRGMKAEAFF.